This T cell receptor beta chain originates from a study of beta chain features in type 1 diabetes. The sequenced template was cDNA made from the entire isolated RNA. Using immunoSEQ multiplex PCR, the repertoire was profiled, and TCRdb retains in-frame clones only, with some absent. The sample includes under 550,000 clones, roughly an eighth of them seen just once. Overall study results and limits: For TCRB rearrangement, an influence of HLA type remained unresolved here.

Details on this clone: Antigen: not known.

The source material was naive CD4+ T cells from blood. The sequence came from a woman younger than 35 in good health.

The CDR3 loop is CASSLGAGDSREQYV. The CDR3 nucleotides are TGTGCCAGCAGCTTGGGGGCAGGGGACTCCCGCGAGCAGTACGTC. The J gene is TRBJ2-7, the V gene TRBV7-9, with D tentatively TRBD1 or TRBD2 (6 bases each). The CDR3 sequence is 15 residues long. Germline V gene sequence: CDR1 SEHNR, CDR2 FQNEAQ (reference sequence). The V gene lost 3 bases and the J gene lost 6 bases, with 18 bases spanning the gap.